The rows below give T cell receptor beta chains drawn from one sample of a study of CD8+CD57+ T cells in acquired aplastic anemia. TCRdb redid the calling of the reads with MiXCR, one entry per CDR3 protein. The sample has 75,000 to 80,000 distinct CDR3 sequences, less than 85% seen once; the top ten hold roughly 80%. The sample taken for sequencing was sorted CD4+, CD8+, or CD8+CD57+ T cells (not recorded which) from PBMCs. The receptors come from a human donor with aplastic anemia. Both conserved end residues are part of each CDR3. Fields, in order: D gene, J gene, clone size, V gene, CDR3 protein, CDR3 DNA. A D gene is named only where the DNA matches it firmly. The size field is filled for only some rows; it gives once, few, many or a size class.

D gene: NA
J gene: TRBJ2-7
clone size: few
V gene: TRBV20-1
CDR3 protein: CSARDLRDHEQYF
CDR3 DNA: TGCAGTGCTAGAGATCTCAGGGACCACGAGCAGTACTTC

D gene: NA
J gene: TRBJ2-5
clone size: NA
V gene: TRBV7-2
CDR3 protein: CASSSAGLASETQYF
CDR3 DNA: TGTGCCAGCAGCTCCGCGGGTCTAGCGTCGGAGACCCAGTACTTC

D gene: NA
J gene: TRBJ2-7
clone size: NA
V gene: TRBV12-3/TRBV12-4
CDR3 protein: CASSFVGREQYF
CDR3 DNA: TGTGCCAGCAGTTTCGTAGGGAGGGAGCAGTACTTC

D gene: NA
J gene: TRBJ2-7
clone size: NA
V gene: TRBV7-2
CDR3 protein: CASSPGRVYEQYF
CDR3 DNA: TGTGCCAGCAGCCCCGGAAGGGTTTACGAGCAGTACTTC

D gene: TRBD1
J gene: TRBJ2-5
clone size: few
V gene: TRBV19
CDR3 protein: CASKDRGIQETQYF
CDR3 DNA: TGTGCCAGCAAGGACAGGGGTATCCAAGAGACCCAGTACTTC

D gene: TRBD1
J gene: TRBJ2-5
clone size: NA
V gene: TRBV10-3
CDR3 protein: CAISVGTGPNQETQCF
CDR3 DNA: TGTGCCATCAGTGTGGGGACAGGGCCGAACCAAGAGACCCAGTGCTTC

D gene: NA
J gene: TRBJ2-7
clone size: NA
V gene: TRBV7-8
CDR3 protein: CASTQWAESYEQYF
CDR3 DNA: TGTGCCAGCACCCAATGGGCAGAATCCTACGAGCAGTACTTC

D gene: NA
J gene: TRBJ1-1
clone size: NA
V gene: TRBV7-6
CDR3 protein: CASSLDPLQRMNTEAFF
CDR3 DNA: TGTGCCAGCAGCTTAGACCCCCTTCAGCGAATGAACACTGAAGCTTTCTTT

D gene: NA
J gene: TRBJ1-6
clone size: once
V gene: TRBV9
CDR3 protein: CASSATGMYNSPLHF
CDR3 DNA: TGTGCCAGCAGCGCCACAGGGATGTATAATTCACCCCTCCACTTT

D gene: TRBD2
J gene: TRBJ2-7
clone size: NA
V gene: TRBV7-6
CDR3 protein: CASSLSSGPYEQYF
CDR3 DNA: TGTGCCAGCAGCTTATCTAGCGGACCTTACGAGCAGTACTTC

D gene: NA
J gene: TRBJ1-2
clone size: NA
V gene: TRBV7-2
CDR3 protein: CASSLGNYGYTF
CDR3 DNA: TGTGCCAGCAGCTTGGGGAACTATGGCTACACCTTC

D gene: NA
J gene: TRBJ1-4
clone size: few
V gene: TRBV11-1
CDR3 protein: CASSLEHLATNEKLFF
CDR3 DNA: TGTGCCAGCAGCTTAGAACACCTTGCAACTAATGAAAAACTGTTTTTT

D gene: TRBD1
J gene: TRBJ2-5
clone size: once
V gene: TRBV10-3
CDR3 protein: CAISESRQGWGKQETQYF
CDR3 DNA: TGTGCCATCAGTGAGTCCAGACAGGGTTGGGGGAAACAAGAGACCCAGTACTTC

D gene: NA
J gene: TRBJ2-1
clone size: NA
V gene: TRBV10-3
CDR3 protein: CAISDTRAMHEQFF
CDR3 DNA: TGTGCCATCAGTGACACTAGGGCCATGCATGAGCAGTTCTTC

D gene: NA
J gene: TRBJ2-7
clone size: once
V gene: TRBV15
CDR3 protein: CATSRVGQGEQYF
CDR3 DNA: TGTGCCACCAGCAGAGTGGGACAAGGCGAGCAGTACTTC

D gene: NA
J gene: TRBJ2-7
clone size: NA
V gene: TRBV19
CDR3 protein: CASSASSSTSYEQYF
CDR3 DNA: TGTGCCAGTAGTGCCTCGAGCTCGACCTCCTACGAGCAGTACTTC

D gene: NA
J gene: TRBJ2-2
clone size: NA
V gene: TRBV10-3
CDR3 protein: CAIRGLAVQNTGELFF
CDR3 DNA: TGTGCCATCAGGGGATTAGCGGTTCAAAACACCGGGGAGCTGTTTTTT

D gene: NA
J gene: TRBJ2-5
clone size: NA
V gene: TRBV28
CDR3 protein: CASSFGTRETQYF
CDR3 DNA: TGTGCCAGCAGTTTCGGGACCCGAGAGACCCAGTACTTC

D gene: NA
J gene: TRBJ2-5
clone size: once
V gene: TRBV6-5
CDR3 protein: CASSYGWGQETQYF
CDR3 DNA: TGTGCCAGCAGTTACGGCTGGGGCCAAGAGACCCAGTACTTC

D gene: TRBD1
J gene: TRBJ2-7
clone size: NA
V gene: TRBV28
CDR3 protein: CASIPGTGRRGDDEQYF
CDR3 DNA: TGTGCCAGCATCCCTGGGACAGGGCGGCGGGGTGACGACGAGCAGTACTTC

D gene: NA
J gene: TRBJ1-1
clone size: NA
V gene: TRBV10-3
CDR3 protein: CAISESMGAAEAFF
CDR3 DNA: TGTGCCATCAGTGAGTCTATGGGGGCGGCTGAAGCTTTCTTT

D gene: TRBD1
J gene: TRBJ1-2
clone size: NA
V gene: TRBV5-5
CDR3 protein: CASSPYWDSPPVYTF
CDR3 DNA: TGTGCCAGCAGCCCTTACTGGGACAGCCCCCCGGTCTACACCTTC

D gene: NA
J gene: TRBJ1-3
clone size: NA
V gene: TRBV7-9
CDR3 protein: CASRAAGTKGNTIYF
CDR3 DNA: TGTGCCAGCAGAGCCGCCGGGACAAAAGGAAACACCATATATTTT

D gene: TRBD2
J gene: TRBJ2-7
clone size: NA
V gene: TRBV20-1
CDR3 protein: CSATLAGDPYEQYF
CDR3 DNA: TGCAGTGCTACACTAGCGGGAGATCCCTACGAGCAGTACTTC

D gene: TRBD1
J gene: TRBJ2-7
clone size: NA
V gene: TRBV4-1
CDR3 protein: CASSLHRDSFYEQYF
CDR3 DNA: TGCGCCAGCAGCCTACACCGGGACAGCTTCTACGAGCAGTACTTC

D gene: NA
J gene: TRBJ2-5
clone size: NA
V gene: TRBV10-3
CDR3 protein: CASSQDDVTQYF
CDR3 DNA: TGTGCCAGCAGCCAAGATGATGTGACCCAGTACTTC

D gene: NA
J gene: TRBJ1-6
clone size: NA
V gene: TRBV19
CDR3 protein: CASTQTGGGNSPLHF
CDR3 DNA: TGTGCCAGTACCCAGACAGGAGGTGGGAATTCACCCCTCCACTTT

D gene: NA
J gene: TRBJ2-3
clone size: once
V gene: TRBV24-1
CDR3 protein: CATSDSGEQETQYF
CDR3 DNA: TGTGCCACCAGTGATTCCGGAGAGCAAGAGACCCAGTATTTT

D gene: NA
J gene: TRBJ1-6
clone size: few
V gene: TRBV7-8
CDR3 protein: CASSLVHSPLHF
CDR3 DNA: TGTGCCAGCAGCTTAGTGCATTCACCCCTCCACTTT

D gene: NA
J gene: TRBJ1-2
clone size: NA
V gene: TRBV2
CDR3 protein: CASREGPSNYGYTF
CDR3 DNA: TGTGCCAGCAGGGAGGGACCGTCTAACTATGGCTACACCTTC

D gene: NA
J gene: TRBJ1-2
clone size: few
V gene: TRBV10-3
CDR3 protein: CATGTDNYGYTF
CDR3 DNA: TGTGCCACTGGGACGGATAACTATGGCTACACCTTC

D gene: TRBD1
J gene: TRBJ2-1
clone size: few
V gene: TRBV24-1
CDR3 protein: CATSESTGVSEQFF
CDR3 DNA: TGTGCCACCAGTGAGTCTACAGGGGTCAGTGAGCAGTTCTTC

D gene: NA
J gene: TRBJ1-1
clone size: NA
V gene: TRBV7-7
CDR3 protein: CASSPLGGFTEAFF
CDR3 DNA: TGTGCCAGCAGCCCCCTCGGCGGGTTCACTGAAGCTTTCTTT

D gene: TRBD1
J gene: TRBJ1-2
clone size: once
V gene: TRBV7-3
CDR3 protein: CASSLNSDRGGYTF
CDR3 DNA: TGTGCCAGCAGCTTGAATTCCGACAGGGGTGGCTACACCTTC

D gene: NA
J gene: TRBJ1-5
clone size: NA
V gene: TRBV9
CDR3 protein: CASSRREDQPQHF
CDR3 DNA: TGTGCCAGCAGCCGCCGGGAGGATCAGCCCCAGCATTTT

D gene: NA
J gene: TRBJ1-5
clone size: NA
V gene: TRBV5-5
CDR3 protein: CASSLGRVDSNQPQHF
CDR3 DNA: TGTGCCAGCAGCCTGGGCAGGGTTGATAGCAATCAGCCCCAGCATTTT

D gene: TRBD2
J gene: TRBJ2-5
clone size: NA
V gene: TRBV7-6
CDR3 protein: CAISTSGETQYF
CDR3 DNA: TGTGCCATCAGTACTAGCGGAGAGACCCAGTACTTC

D gene: NA
J gene: TRBJ2-5
clone size: few
V gene: TRBV19
CDR3 protein: CASSIYGEETQYF
CDR3 DNA: TGTGCCAGTAGTATATACGGCGAAGAGACCCAGTACTTC

D gene: TRBD2
J gene: TRBJ2-5
clone size: NA
V gene: TRBV3-1
CDR3 protein: CASSRTSGGTRETQYF
CDR3 DNA: TGTGCCAGCAGCCGAACTAGCGGGGGGACCCGGGAGACCCAGTACTTC

D gene: TRBD1
J gene: TRBJ2-3
clone size: once
V gene: TRBV5-1
CDR3 protein: CASSLGQGSDTQYF
CDR3 DNA: TGCGCCAGCAGCTTGGGACAGGGTTCAGATACGCAGTATTTT

D gene: NA
J gene: TRBJ1-3
clone size: few
V gene: TRBV7-2
CDR3 protein: CASSPNSGNTIYF
CDR3 DNA: TGTGCCAGCAGCCCCAACTCTGGAAACACCATATATTTT

D gene: TRBD2
J gene: TRBJ2-7
clone size: NA
V gene: TRBV2
CDR3 protein: CASGKGLGGYEQYF
CDR3 DNA: TGTGCCAGCGGCAAAGGGTTGGGGGGGTACGAGCAGTACTTC

D gene: NA
J gene: TRBJ2-7
clone size: NA
V gene: TRBV20-1
CDR3 protein: CSASRALFYEQYF
CDR3 DNA: TGCAGTGCGTCCAGGGCCCTCTTCTACGAGCAGTACTTC

D gene: NA
J gene: TRBJ1-5
clone size: NA
V gene: TRBV29-1
CDR3 protein: CSVEGGRTYNQPQHF
CDR3 DNA: TGCAGCGTTGAAGGGGGGCGGACCTACAATCAGCCCCAGCATTTT

D gene: TRBD2
J gene: TRBJ2-5
clone size: few
V gene: TRBV10-3
CDR3 protein: CAISRLAGVEETQYF
CDR3 DNA: TGTGCCATCAGTAGACTAGCGGGGGTGGAAGAGACCCAGTACTTC

D gene: NA
J gene: TRBJ2-1
clone size: medium-sized
V gene: TRBV28
CDR3 protein: CASELGEYNEQFF
CDR3 DNA: TGTGCCAGCGAACTTGGCGAGTACAATGAGCAGTTCTTC

D gene: TRBD1
J gene: TRBJ1-2
clone size: NA
V gene: TRBV19
CDR3 protein: CASSISADRFDGYTF
CDR3 DNA: TGTGCCAGTAGTATATCGGCGGACAGGTTCGATGGCTACACCTTC

D gene: TRBD2
J gene: TRBJ2-5
clone size: NA
V gene: TRBV10-3
CDR3 protein: CAIAVGLSGGGETQYF
CDR3 DNA: TGTGCCATCGCGGTTGGGCTTAGCGGGGGGGGAGAGACCCAGTACTTC

D gene: NA
J gene: TRBJ2-7
clone size: NA
V gene: TRBV2
CDR3 protein: CASIGQVPYYEQYF
CDR3 DNA: TGTGCCAGCATTGGGCAGGTGCCTTACTACGAGCAGTACTTC

D gene: NA
J gene: TRBJ2-4
clone size: NA
V gene: TRBV11-2
CDR3 protein: CASSPLTGPSAKNIQYF
CDR3 DNA: TGTGCCAGCAGCCCCTTGACAGGTCCGTCGGCCAAAAACATTCAGTACTTC

D gene: TRBD2
J gene: TRBJ2-7
clone size: few
V gene: TRBV27
CDR3 protein: CASSFRGRDYEQYF
CDR3 DNA: TGTGCCAGCAGTTTCCGGGGGAGGGATTACGAGCAGTACTTC

D gene: NA
J gene: TRBJ2-1
clone size: few
V gene: TRBV6-1
CDR3 protein: CASTREGVDNEQFF
CDR3 DNA: TGTGCCAGCACCCGAGAGGGGGTCGACAATGAGCAGTTCTTC

D gene: NA
J gene: TRBJ1-1
clone size: NA
V gene: TRBV11-1
CDR3 protein: CASSPSGGRMNTEAFF
CDR3 DNA: TGTGCCAGCAGCCCGTCGGGGGGCAGAATGAACACTGAAGCTTTCTTT

D gene: TRBD2
J gene: TRBJ2-7
clone size: NA
V gene: TRBV20-1
CDR3 protein: CSASREGDEQYF
CDR3 DNA: TGCAGTGCTAGCCGGGAGGGTGACGAGCAGTACTTC

D gene: TRBD1
J gene: TRBJ2-5
clone size: NA
V gene: TRBV29-1
CDR3 protein: CSASGQGHQETQYF
CDR3 DNA: TGCAGCGCCTCAGGACAGGGGCATCAAGAGACCCAGTACTTC

D gene: NA
J gene: TRBJ2-3
clone size: few
V gene: TRBV24-1
CDR3 protein: CATSDPGTDNTDTQYF
CDR3 DNA: TGTGCCACCAGTGATCCCGGGACCGATAACACAGATACGCAGTATTTT

D gene: TRBD1
J gene: TRBJ2-3
clone size: NA
V gene: TRBV7-8
CDR3 protein: CASSLRQGTADTQYF
CDR3 DNA: TGTGCCAGCAGCCTCCGACAGGGGACGGCAGATACGCAGTATTTT

D gene: TRBD1
J gene: TRBJ2-2
clone size: NA
V gene: TRBV7-6
CDR3 protein: CASSSGTGTNTEELFF
CDR3 DNA: TGTGCCAGCAGCTCCGGGACAGGGACGAACACCGAGGAGCTGTTTTTT

D gene: NA
J gene: TRBJ1-2
clone size: many
V gene: TRBV9
CDR3 protein: CASSVGGGYTF
CDR3 DNA: TGTGCCAGCAGCGTAGGGGGAGGCTACACCTTC

D gene: TRBD1
J gene: TRBJ2-7
clone size: NA
V gene: TRBV19
CDR3 protein: CASSAPGTGAYEQYF
CDR3 DNA: TGTGCCAGTAGTGCACCCGGGACAGGGGCCTACGAGCAGTACTTC